The source of this T cell receptor (beta chain) is a study of T-cell memory formation after mild COVID-19. The V gene lost 1 base and the J gene lost 5 bases, with 8 bases spanning the gap. The V gene's germline CDR1 is SEHNR and CDR2 FQNEAQ (reference sequence). The CDR3 sequence is 13 residues long. TCRdb called the 5' RACE reads again in MiXCR, with one record for every CDR3 protein. The sample records roughly 240,000 distinct CDR3 sequences, 15% being singletons. This clonotype was seen more than once but under ten times. The antigen is undetermined. Whole-study results and caveats: Pre-infection memory carried some responding clones, suggesting that cross-reactive memory joined.

The TCR comes from an adult woman who had mild COVID-19 (a few samples of this study predate the infection). Cell type and time point are not known. J is TRBJ2-5 and V is TRBV7-9, with D tentatively TRBD1 or TRBD2 (5 bases each). Sequenced: PBMCs or a T cell subset sorted from them (not recorded which). CDR3 sequence: CASSLVREETQYF. The CDR3 DNA sequence: TGTGCCAGCAGCTTAGTCAGGGAGGAGACCCAGTACTTC.